This T cell receptor (beta chain) comes out of a study of human T cells and chemical hapten exposure. TCRdb reprocessed the RACE reads with MiXCR, giving one entry per CDR3 protein. The sample has about 170,000 distinct CDR3 sequences; roughly 25% are singletons. Time point of the sample: patch test 3, about 24 weeks after DPC sensitization. Treatment of the sample: therapeutic diphenylcyclopropenone sensitization with weekly scalp DPC. CDR1 and CDR2 (germline): MDHEN, SYDVKM. Trimming at V came to 5 bases and at J to 2 bases, leaving 8 bases not matched to a gene. There are 16 residues in the CDR3. This clonotype was counted between two and nine times.

The chain joins TRBV28 to TRBJ1-5; 8 bases are a match to TRBD1. The TCR originated in a woman under 30 with alopecia areata. Some clones in this sample may be carry-over from other donors' samples. The sample was whole blood, taken in connection with sensitization to the hapten diphenylcyclopropenone (DPC). CDR3 coding DNA: TGTGCCAGCAGTGCCCCAGGGGGCTTAGGCAATCAGCCCCAGCATTTT. It codes for CASSAPGGLGNQPQHF.